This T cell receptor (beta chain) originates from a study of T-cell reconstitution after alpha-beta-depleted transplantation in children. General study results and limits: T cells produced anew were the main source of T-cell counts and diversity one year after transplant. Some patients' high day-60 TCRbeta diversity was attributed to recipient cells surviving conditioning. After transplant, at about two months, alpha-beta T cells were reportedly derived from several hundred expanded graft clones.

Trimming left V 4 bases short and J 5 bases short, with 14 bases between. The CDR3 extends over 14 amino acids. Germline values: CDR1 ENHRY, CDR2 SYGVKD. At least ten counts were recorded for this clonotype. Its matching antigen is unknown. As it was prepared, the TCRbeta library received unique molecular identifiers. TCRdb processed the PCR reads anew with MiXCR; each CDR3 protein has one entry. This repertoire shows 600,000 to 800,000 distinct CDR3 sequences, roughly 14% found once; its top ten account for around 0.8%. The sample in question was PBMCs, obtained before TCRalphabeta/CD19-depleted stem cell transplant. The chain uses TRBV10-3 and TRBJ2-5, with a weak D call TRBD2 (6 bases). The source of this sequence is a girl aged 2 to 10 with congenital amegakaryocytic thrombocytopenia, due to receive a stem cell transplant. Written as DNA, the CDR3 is TGTGCCATCAGTGCATCGACTAGGGGCGAGACCCAGTACTTC. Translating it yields CAISASTRGETQYF.